The 5 T cell receptor beta chains listed next were all sequenced from one sample in a study of spatial heterogeneity in lung cancer (dated by TCRdb to the late 2010s). The intended sense of this specimen's time point label: sample taken at primary tumor resection. The library was obtained by 5' RACE. For sequencing, a NextSeq 500 was employed. TCRdb trimmed the raw reads at Q25, called clones with MiXCR and kept productive beta chains. All rows with the same CDR3 protein become a single entry with the most common DNA and genes. For this sample the table gives some 6,700 distinct CDR3 sequences, of which over 13% were detected only once. The ten top clones hold over 8% of the sample. These receptors' targets are unknown. The investigation overall reported the following: The tumor nonsynonymous mutation count correlated with the number of expanded alpha and beta TCRs within the tumor.

The sample consisted of lung tumor tissue, taken at surgery. These receptor sequences come from a male donor with early-stage non-small cell lung cancer.

There are many counts of this clonotype. The chain couples TRBV12-3 or TRBV12-4 to TRBJ1-1, with D tentatively TRBD1 (5 bases). Trimming removed 7 bases at V and 4 bases at J, with 19 bases between. The CDR3 extends over 15 amino acids. The CDR3 nucleotides are TGTGCCAGCACCAAACCAGGGTCCGCAGGCACTGAAGCTTTCTTT. This codes for CASTKPGSAGTEAFF.

The chain combines TRBV6-5 with TRBJ2-7; TRBD2 is a possible D gene (6 bases). Trimming cost V 5 bases and J 2 bases, with 10 bases left between them. Germline-derived CDR1 and CDR2 are MNHEY and SVGAGI. The CDR3 length is 13 residues. The CDR3 nucleotides are TGTGCCAGCAGTGATGGAGGGACCTACGAGCAGTACTTC. Translating gives CASSDGGTYEQYF.

This clonotype showed up many times. The chain uses TRBV19 and TRBJ2-5, with D possibly being TRBD2 (6 bases). Trimming took 5 bases from V and 5 from J, leaving 18 bases between them. Germline V gives CDR1 LNHDA, CDR2 SQIVND (reference sequence). The CDR3 runs to 15 residues. CDR3 loop: CASSRGTFNEETQYF. CDR3 in DNA: TGTGCCAGTAGTCGCGGGACTTTCAACGAGGAGACCCAGTACTTC.

This clonotype turned up a few times. V and J are TRBV19 and TRBJ1-5; 8 bases are a match to TRBD1. Germline CDR1 and CDR2: LNHDA and SQIVND (reference sequence). J lost 2 bases, V lost 6 bases, and 6 bases had no gene match. This CDR3 has 15 amino acids. The CDR3 sequence: CASSDRGMGNQPQHF. The CDR3 region has the DNA TGTGCCAGTAGCGACAGGGGAATGGGCAATCAGCCCCAGCATTTT.

The sample holds many counts of this clonotype. The genes are TRBV18 and TRBJ1-6; possible D gene TRBD1, 5 bases. CDR1 is KGHSH, CDR2 LQKENI, per germline. This CDR3 has 14 residues. V shed 2 bases and J shed 9 bases, with 11 bases lying between them. For the CDR3, the DNA is TGTGCCAGCTCACCAAGGGACGCGGGTTCACCCCTCCACTTT. It translates to CASSPRDAGSPLHF. Full variable domain (outside the CDR3, taken from reference TRBV18 and TRBJ1-6): NAGVMQNPRHLVRRRGQEARLRCSPMKGHSHVYWYRQLPEEGLKFMVYLQKENIIDESGMPKERFSAEFPKEGPSILRIQQVVRGDSAAYFCASSPRDAGSPLHFGNGTRLTVT.